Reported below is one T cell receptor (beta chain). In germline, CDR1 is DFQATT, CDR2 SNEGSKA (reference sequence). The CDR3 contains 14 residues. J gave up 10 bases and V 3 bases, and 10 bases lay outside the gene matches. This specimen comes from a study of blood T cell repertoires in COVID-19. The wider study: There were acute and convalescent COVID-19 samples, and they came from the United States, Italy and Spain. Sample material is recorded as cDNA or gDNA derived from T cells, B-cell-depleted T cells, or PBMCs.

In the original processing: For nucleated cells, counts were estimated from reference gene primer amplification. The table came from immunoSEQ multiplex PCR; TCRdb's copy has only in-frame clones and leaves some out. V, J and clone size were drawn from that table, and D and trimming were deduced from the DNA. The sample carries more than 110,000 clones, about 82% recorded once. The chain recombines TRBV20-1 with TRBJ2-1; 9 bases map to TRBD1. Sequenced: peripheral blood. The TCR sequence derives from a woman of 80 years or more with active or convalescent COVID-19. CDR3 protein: CSASPRTGAREQFF. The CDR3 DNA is TGCAGTGCTAGTCCCCGGACAGGGGCACGGGAGCAGTTCTTC.